Listed below are T cell receptor beta chains from one sample, sequenced in a study of identical twins. TCRdb analysed the 5' RACE reads with MiXCR anew, one entry per CDR3 protein. Here the sample spans roughly 690,000 distinct CDR3 sequences, 20% to 25% being singletons. The same sample was also studied in work on T cells expressing NK-cell markers.

Sequenced sample: PBMCs. The receptors stem from a woman under 30 in good health. Each CDR3 is given with its conserved first and last residue. The order of the fields is J gene, D gene, clone size, V gene, CDR3 protein, CDR3 DNA. The D gene is left open where the match is weak. Not all rows give a size; the values are once, few, many and, for expanded clones, a class.

J: TRBJ2-5
D: NA
size: once
V: TRBV28
CDR3: CASTPSSQETQYF
DNA: TGTGCCAGCACGCCGTCCAGCCAAGAGACCCAGTACTTC

J: TRBJ2-3
D: NA
size: NA
V: TRBV20-1
CDR3: CSARDLRASTDTQYF
DNA: TGCAGTGCTAGAGATTTGCGGGCTAGCACAGATACGCAGTATTTT

J: TRBJ2-1
D: NA
size: few
V: TRBV5-1
CDR3: CASRQGWADYNEQFF
DNA: TGCGCCAGCAGACAGGGCTGGGCGGACTACAATGAGCAGTTCTTC

J: TRBJ2-3
D: NA
size: few
V: TRBV20-1
CDR3: CSAADRATDTQYF
DNA: TGCAGTGCCGCGGACCGGGCTACAGATACGCAGTATTTT

J: TRBJ2-3
D: TRBD2
size: NA
V: TRBV7-7
CDR3: CASSTRGAGGPDTQYF
DNA: TGTGCCAGCTCCACTAGGGGGGCGGGAGGGCCGGATACGCAGTATTTT

J: TRBJ1-5
D: NA
size: few
V: TRBV18
CDR3: CASSPYSVSNQPQHF
DNA: TGTGCCAGCTCACCCTACTCAGTTAGCAATCAGCCCCAGCATTTT

J: TRBJ2-7
D: TRBD1
size: NA
V: TRBV20-1
CDR3: CSARTTSGGEQYF
DNA: TGCAGTGCTCGGACCACTTCAGGGGGAGAGCAGTACTTC

J: TRBJ2-3
D: TRBD2
size: once
V: TRBV6-1
CDR3: CASRATFLAGRDPTQYF
DNA: TGTGCCAGCAGAGCTACATTCCTAGCGGGGCGAGACCCTACGCAGTATTTT

J: TRBJ2-1
D: NA
size: few
V: TRBV7-9
CDR3: CASSLEAAEFF
DNA: TGTGCCAGCAGCTTGGAAGCCGCCGAGTTCTTC

J: TRBJ2-1
D: TRBD2
size: NA
V: TRBV5-1
CDR3: CASAGGPGNEQFF
DNA: TGCGCCAGTGCGGGAGGGCCGGGCAATGAGCAGTTCTTC

J: TRBJ2-3
D: NA
size: NA
V: TRBV6-2/TRBV6-3
CDR3: CASTPQDPSFGDTQYF
DNA: TGTGCCAGCACCCCTCAGGATCCAAGCTTTGGGGATACGCAGTATTTT

J: TRBJ2-1
D: TRBD2
size: NA
V: TRBV5-1
CDR3: CASSLVAGERNEQFF
DNA: TGCGCCAGCAGCTTGGTAGCGGGAGAGAGGAATGAGCAGTTCTTC

J: TRBJ2-5
D: NA
size: many
V: TRBV5-1
CDR3: CASSWSGKETQYF
DNA: TGCGCCAGCAGCTGGTCGGGAAAAGAGACCCAGTACTTC

J: TRBJ2-5
D: TRBD1
size: NA
V: TRBV12-3/TRBV12-4
CDR3: CASSDPGTGGLETQYF
DNA: TGTGCCAGCAGTGATCCGGGGACAGGGGGCTTGGAGACCCAGTACTTC

J: TRBJ2-3
D: NA
size: few
V: TRBV6-1
CDR3: CASSEVRGASTDTQYF
DNA: TGTGCCAGCAGTGAAGTACGGGGGGCGAGCACAGATACGCAGTATTTT

J: TRBJ2-7
D: NA
size: few
V: TRBV7-3
CDR3: CASSLTSGSHYEQYF
DNA: TGTGCCAGCAGCTTAACGTCGGGGTCTCACTACGAGCAGTACTTC

J: TRBJ2-7
D: NA
size: many
V: TRBV20-1
CDR3: CSARGTGGYEQYF
DNA: TGCAGTGCTAGAGGGACCGGTGGCTACGAGCAGTACTTC

J: TRBJ2-1
D: NA
size: many
V: TRBV27
CDR3: CASSSYRASNEQFF
DNA: TGTGCCAGCAGTTCATACCGGGCCAGCAATGAGCAGTTCTTC

J: TRBJ1-2
D: NA
size: few
V: TRBV12-3/TRBV12-4
CDR3: CASSAEHTNYGYTF
DNA: TGTGCCAGCAGCGCTGAACACACTAACTATGGCTACACCTTC

J: TRBJ2-1
D: NA
size: NA
V: TRBV4-3
CDR3: CASSRGARANEQFF
DNA: TGCGCCAGCAGCCGAGGCGCAAGGGCCAATGAGCAGTTCTTC

J: TRBJ1-1
D: NA
size: few
V: TRBV18
CDR3: CASSGAEGTEAFF
DNA: TGTGCCAGCTCCGGCGCGGAGGGCACTGAAGCTTTCTTT

J: TRBJ2-3
D: TRBD2
size: many
V: TRBV20-1
CDR3: CSALRLAGADTQYF
DNA: TGCAGTGCTCTCCGCCTAGCGGGAGCAGATACGCAGTATTTT

J: TRBJ2-1
D: NA
size: NA
V: TRBV5-1
CDR3: CASSLVGGERSYNEQFF
DNA: TGCGCCAGCAGCTTGGTGGGGGGAGAGAGGTCCTACAATGAGCAGTTCTTC

J: TRBJ2-1
D: TRBD2
size: few
V: TRBV29-1
CDR3: CSARDWAGVVGDNEQFF
DNA: TGCAGCGCGAGGGACTGGGCGGGAGTTGTAGGGGACAATGAGCAGTTCTTC

J: TRBJ1-1
D: TRBD1
size: few
V: TRBV29-1
CDR3: CSSTGQGVTEAFF
DNA: TGCAGCTCAACCGGACAGGGGGTCACTGAAGCTTTCTTT

J: TRBJ2-1
D: NA
size: few
V: TRBV7-3
CDR3: CASSLTSFGEQFF
DNA: TGTGCCAGCAGCTTAACTAGTTTCGGGGAGCAGTTCTTC